This T cell receptor beta chain was found in a study of early T cells in non-severe SARS-CoV-2 infection. MiXCR, run by TCRdb on the 5' RACE reads, gives a single entry per CDR3 protein. The table records about 84,000 distinct CDR3 sequences, around an eighth of them present only once. The CDR3 runs to 16 residues. V trimming: 4 bases; J trimming: 3 bases; junction bases outside the gene matches: 11. The germline V gene encodes CDR1 DFQATT and CDR2 SNEGSKA (reference sequence). Sample: whole blood. This TCR derives from an adult who was a healthcare worker with PCR-confirmed SARS-CoV-2 infection or an uninfected control (not recorded which). J is TRBJ2-3 and V is TRBV20-1; 9 positions agree with TRBD1. CDR3 in DNA: TGCAGTGCTATATTCAATCCGGGACAGGGAACAGATACGCAGTATTTT. It is translated as CSAIFNPGQGTDTQYF.